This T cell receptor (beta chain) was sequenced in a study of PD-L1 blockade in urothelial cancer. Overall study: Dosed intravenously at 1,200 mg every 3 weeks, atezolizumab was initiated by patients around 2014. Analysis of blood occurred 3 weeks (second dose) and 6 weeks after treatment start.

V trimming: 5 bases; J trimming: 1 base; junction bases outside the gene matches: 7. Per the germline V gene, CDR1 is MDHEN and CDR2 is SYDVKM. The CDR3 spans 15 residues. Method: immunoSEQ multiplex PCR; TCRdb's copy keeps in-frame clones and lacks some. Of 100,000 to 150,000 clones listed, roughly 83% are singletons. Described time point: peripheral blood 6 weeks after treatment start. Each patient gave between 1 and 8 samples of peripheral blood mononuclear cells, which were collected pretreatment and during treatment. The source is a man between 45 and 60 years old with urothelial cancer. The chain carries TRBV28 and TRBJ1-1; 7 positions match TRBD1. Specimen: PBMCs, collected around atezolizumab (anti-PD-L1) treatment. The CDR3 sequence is CASSGGQSANTEAFF. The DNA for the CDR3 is TGTGCCAGCAGTGGGGGACAGTCTGCGAACACTGAAGCTTTCTTT. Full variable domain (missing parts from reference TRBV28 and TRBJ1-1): DVKVTQSSRYLVKRTGEKVFLECVQDMDHENMFWYRQDPGLGLRLIYFSYDVKMKEKGDIPEGYSVSREKKERFSLILESASTNQTSMYLCASSGGQSANTEAFFGQGTRLTVV.